This entry lists 3 T cell receptor beta chains sequenced from one sample in a study of OX40 agonist ivuxolimab in advanced cancers. Repertoires were generated with immunoSEQ multiplex PCR, while TCRdb's copy carries only in-frame clones and drops some. The sample lists approximately 72,000 clones; 84% were seen once. Sequenced here: CD4+ or CD8+ T cells sorted from blood, sampled in a trial of the OX40 agonist ivuxolimab. The source is an adult with an advanced solid tumor such as melanoma, head and neck, liver or kidney cancer.

This sequence joins TRBV11-2 and TRBJ1-6; 7 nucleotides align to TRBD1. Germline trimming cut 6 bases from V and 0 bases from J; bases unmatched to any gene: 8. Germline CDR1 and CDR2: SGHAT and FQNNGV. This CDR3 is built from 17 residues. The CDR3 is CASRGTVKSSYNSPLHF. The CDR3 DNA follows: TGTGCCAGCAGGGGGACAGTCAAAAGCTCCTATAATTCACCCCTCCACTTT.

This chain links TRBV7-2 with TRBJ2-3; TRBD2 is a possible D gene (5 bases). This CDR3 is 14 amino acids long. V was pared by 5 bases and J by 0 bases, with 9 bases between. Germline V gene lookup returns CDR1 SGHTA and CDR2 FQGNSA. The CDR3 loop is CASSPGLSTDTQYF. CDR3 nucleotide sequence: TGTGCCAGCAGCCCAGGACTGAGCACAGATACGCAGTATTTT.

The chain carries TRBV5-8 and TRBJ2-5, with 8 positions matching TRBD2. CDR3 size: 16 residues. The V gene's germline CDR1 is SGHTS and CDR2 YDEGEE. V trimming: 0 bases; J trimming: 3 bases; junction bases outside the gene matches: 7. CDR3 amino acids: CASSLGRGGREETQYF. As DNA, the CDR3 is TGTGCCAGCAGCTTGGGTCGGGGGGGCCGGGAAGAGACCCAGTACTTC.